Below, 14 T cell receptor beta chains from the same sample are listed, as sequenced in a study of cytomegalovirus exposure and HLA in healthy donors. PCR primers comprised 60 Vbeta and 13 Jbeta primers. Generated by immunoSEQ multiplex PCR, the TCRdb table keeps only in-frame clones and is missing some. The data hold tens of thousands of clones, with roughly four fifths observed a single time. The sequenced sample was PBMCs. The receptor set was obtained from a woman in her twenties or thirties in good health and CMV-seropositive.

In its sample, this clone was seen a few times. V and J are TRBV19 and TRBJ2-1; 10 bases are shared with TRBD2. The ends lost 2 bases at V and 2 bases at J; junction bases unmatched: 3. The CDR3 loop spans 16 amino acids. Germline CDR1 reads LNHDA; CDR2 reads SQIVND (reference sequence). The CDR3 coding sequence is TGTGCCAGTAGTATAAGGCTAGCGGGGGCCTACAATGAGCAGTTCTTC. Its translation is CASSIRLAGAYNEQFF.

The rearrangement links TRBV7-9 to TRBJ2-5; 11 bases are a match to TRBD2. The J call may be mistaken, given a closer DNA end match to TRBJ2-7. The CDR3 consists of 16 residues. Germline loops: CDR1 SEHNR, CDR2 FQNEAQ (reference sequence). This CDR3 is CASSQASSGRAHEQYF. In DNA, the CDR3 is TGTGCCAGCAGCCAAGCCAGTAGCGGGAGGGCCCACGAGCAGTACTTC.

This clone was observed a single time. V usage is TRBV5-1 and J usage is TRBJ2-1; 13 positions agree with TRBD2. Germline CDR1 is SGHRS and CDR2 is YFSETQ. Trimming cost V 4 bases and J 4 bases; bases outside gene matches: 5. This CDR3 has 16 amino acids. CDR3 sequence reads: CASSPRLAGGYNEQFF. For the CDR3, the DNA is TGCGCCAGCAGCCCGCGACTAGCGGGAGGATACAATGAGCAGTTCTTC.

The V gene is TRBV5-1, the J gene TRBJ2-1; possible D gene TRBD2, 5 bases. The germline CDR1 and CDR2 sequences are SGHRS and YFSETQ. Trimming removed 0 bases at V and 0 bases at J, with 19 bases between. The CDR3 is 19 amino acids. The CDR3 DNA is TGCGCCAGCAGCTTGGCCAGTAAAACAAGCGGTTACTCCTACAATGAGCAGTTCTTC. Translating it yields CASSLASKTSGYSYNEQFF.

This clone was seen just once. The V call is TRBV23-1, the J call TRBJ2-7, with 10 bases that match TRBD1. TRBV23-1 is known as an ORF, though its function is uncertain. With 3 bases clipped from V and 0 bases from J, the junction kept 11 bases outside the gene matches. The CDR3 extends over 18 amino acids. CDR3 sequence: CASSHRGPRDRGSYEQYF. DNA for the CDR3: TGCGCCAGCAGTCACCGAGGGCCCCGGGACAGGGGCTCCTACGAGCAGTACTTC.

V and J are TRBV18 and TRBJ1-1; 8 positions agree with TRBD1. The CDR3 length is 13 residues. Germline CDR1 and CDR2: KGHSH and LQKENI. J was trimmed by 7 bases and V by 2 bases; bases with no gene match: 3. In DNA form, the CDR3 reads TGTGCCAGCTCACCAGAGACAGGGGATGAAGCTTTCTTT. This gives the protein CASSPETGDEAFF.

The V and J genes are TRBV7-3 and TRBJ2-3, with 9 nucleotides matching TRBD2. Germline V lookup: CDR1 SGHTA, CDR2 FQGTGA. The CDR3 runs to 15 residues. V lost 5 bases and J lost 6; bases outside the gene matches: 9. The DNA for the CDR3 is TGTGCCAGCAGCCCGATAGCGGGGGCCACGGATACGCAGTATTTT. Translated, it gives CASSPIAGATDTQYF. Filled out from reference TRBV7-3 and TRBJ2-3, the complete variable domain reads GAGVSQTPSNKVTEKGKYVELRCDPISGHTALYWYRQSLGQGPEFLIYFQGTGAADDSGLPNDRFFAVRPEGSVSTLKIQRTERGDSAVYLCASSPIAGATDTQYFGPGTRLTVL.

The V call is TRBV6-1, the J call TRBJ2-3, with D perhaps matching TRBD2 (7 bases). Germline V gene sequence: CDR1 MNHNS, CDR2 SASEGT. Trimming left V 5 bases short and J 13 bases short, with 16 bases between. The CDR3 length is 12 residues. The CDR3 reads CASSTSGGGKYF. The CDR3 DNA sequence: TGTGCCAGCAGTACGAGTGGGGGGGGCAAGTATTTT.

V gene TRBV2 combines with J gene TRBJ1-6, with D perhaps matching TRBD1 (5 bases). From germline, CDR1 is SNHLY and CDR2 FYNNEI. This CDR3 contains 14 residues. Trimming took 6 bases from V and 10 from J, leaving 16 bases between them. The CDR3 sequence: CASRQSRVGSPLHF. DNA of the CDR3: TGTGCCAGCAGACAATCCAGGGTAGGATCACCCCTCCACTTT.

Here the CDR3 DNA reads TGTGCCAGTAACCCAGGGGTGGTTTTGGGGGAAGCTTTCTTT. Amino acids: CASNPGVVLGEAFF. The chain is built from TRBV19 and TRBJ1-1; tentatively, D is TRBD1 (6 bases). With 7 bases removed from V and 8 bases from J, the gap between germline ends came to 20 bases. There are 14 residues in the CDR3. Germline-derived CDR1 and CDR2 are LNHDA and SQIVND (reference sequence).

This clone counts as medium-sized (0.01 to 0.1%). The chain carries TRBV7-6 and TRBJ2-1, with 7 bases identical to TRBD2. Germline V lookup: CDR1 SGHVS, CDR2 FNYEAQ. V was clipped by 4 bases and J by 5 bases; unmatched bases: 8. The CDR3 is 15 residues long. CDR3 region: CASSYGPRGDNEQFF. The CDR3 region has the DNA TGTGCCAGCAGCTACGGTCCCCGGGGGGACAATGAGCAGTTCTTC.

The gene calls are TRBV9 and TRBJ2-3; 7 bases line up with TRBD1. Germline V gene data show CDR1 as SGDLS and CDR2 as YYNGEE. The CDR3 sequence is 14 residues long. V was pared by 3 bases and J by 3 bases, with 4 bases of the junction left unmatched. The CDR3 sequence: CASSDRGLTDTQYF. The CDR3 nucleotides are TGTGCCAGCAGCGACAGGGGTTTAACAGATACGCAGTATTTT.

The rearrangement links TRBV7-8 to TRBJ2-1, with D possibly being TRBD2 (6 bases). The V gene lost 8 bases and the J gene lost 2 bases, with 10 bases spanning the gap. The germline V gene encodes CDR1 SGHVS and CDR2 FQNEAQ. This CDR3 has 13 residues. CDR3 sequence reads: CASGGVAYNEQFF. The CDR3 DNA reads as TGTGCCAGCGGCGGGGTGGCCTACAATGAGCAGTTCTTC.

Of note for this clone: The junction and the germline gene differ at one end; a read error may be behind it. In DNA form, the CDR3 reads TGTGCCAGCAGACCAGGGTTTAACTATGGCTACCCCTTC. Its translation is CASRPGFNYGYPF. This chain joins TRBV2 and TRBJ1-2; possibly TRBD1 for D (5 bases). Per germline, CDR1 SNHLY and CDR2 FYNNEI. The CDR3 is made up of 13 amino acids.